The 9 T cell receptor beta chains in this list originate from one sample, sequenced in a study of blood T cell repertoires in COVID-19. Produced via immunoSEQ multiplex PCR; TCRdb's table is partial and in-frame only. This table holds approximately 200,000 clones, 81% found once. Sequenced input: peripheral blood. The receptors were gathered from a woman over 75 with COVID-19, enrolled during active disease.

V and J are TRBV4-3 and TRBJ2-7; a weak D match, TRBD1 (6 bases). The CDR3 is 14 residues long. Trimming removed 1 base from V and 1 base from J, with 8 bases in between. The germline V gene encodes CDR1 LGHNA and CDR2 YSLEER. In DNA form, the CDR3 reads TGCGCCAGCAGCCAAGTACAGGGATCCTACGAGCAGTACTTC. The encoded protein is CASSQVQGSYEQYF.

The chain combines TRBV19 with TRBJ1-6; 9 nucleotides match TRBD1. V shed 6 bases and J 7 bases; nucleotides not matched to a gene: 4. This CDR3 comprises 14 residues. Germline V gene data show CDR1 as LNHDA and CDR2 as SQIVND (reference sequence). The CDR3 is CASRPTGGNSPLHF. DNA for the CDR3: TGTGCCAGTAGGCCGACAGGGGGAAATTCACCCCTCCACTTT.

The V gene is TRBV20-1, the J gene TRBJ2-1; 8 positions match TRBD2. The germline V gene encodes CDR1 DFQATT and CDR2 SNEGSKA (reference sequence). Losses at the gene ends were 3 bases for V and 7 bases for J; bases not matched to a gene: 11. The CDR3 runs 15 residues. CDR3 sequence reads: CSASGYAGLGNEQFF. Here the CDR3 DNA reads TGCAGTGCTAGTGGCTACGCGGGACTAGGTAATGAGCAGTTCTTC.

This clone was recorded only once. This chain joins TRBV5-1 and TRBJ1-5; maybe TRBD1 (5 bases). Trimming took off 0 bases at V and 2 bases at J, with 9 bases between the two ends. Germline V lookup: CDR1 SGHRS, CDR2 YFSETQ. The CDR3 is 15 residues long. The CDR3: CASSLAGGRNQPQHF. The DNA for the CDR3 is TGCGCCAGCAGCTTGGCCGGGGGTCGCAATCAGCCCCAGCATTTT.

The V call is TRBV28, the J call TRBJ2-7; D gene ambiguous. Looked up from germline, CDR1 is MDHEN and CDR2 is SYDVKM. This CDR3 contains 12 residues. Trimming cost V 5 bases and J 4 bases, with 9 bases left between them. Here the CDR3 DNA reads TGTGCCAGCAGTCCACTCCTTTACGAGCAGTACTTC. It codes for CASSPLLYEQYF. Together with reference TRBV28 and TRBJ2-7, the CDR3 gives the full variable domain: DVKVTQSSRYLVKRTGEKVFLECVQDMDHENMFWYRQDPGLGLRLIYFSYDVKMKEKGDIPEGYSVSREKKERFSLILESASTNQTSMYLCASSPLLYEQYFGPGTRLTVT.

This clone was seen only a few times. The chain recombines TRBV10-3 with TRBJ2-1; TRBD2 matches 7 bases. This CDR3 region has 15 residues. J gave up 5 bases and V 3 bases, and 7 bases lay outside the gene matches. Germline V CDR1 and CDR2: ENHRY, SYGVKD. The CDR3 sequence is CAISERGREHNEQFF. CDR3 nucleotide sequence: TGTGCCATCAGTGAACGGGGGAGGGAGCACAATGAGCAGTTCTTC.

The chain carries TRBV7-2 and TRBJ2-7, with D maybe TRBD2 (6 bases). CDR3 size: 16 residues. The V end was cut by 5 bases, the J end by 4 bases, with 21 bases between. Germline-derived CDR1 and CDR2 are SGHTA and FQGNSA. The CDR3 sequence is CASSRFGGSQGYEQYF. The CDR3 nucleotides are TGTGCCAGCAGCCGTTTTGGGGGGAGCCAAGGGTACGAGCAGTACTTC.

The CDR3: CASSKPSAPAREQFF. Written as DNA, the CDR3 is TGTGCCAGCAGTAAACCTAGCGCGCCCGCCAGGGAGCAGTTCTTC. The chain combines TRBV6-6 with TRBJ2-1, with D possibly matching TRBD2 (6 bases). This CDR3 has 15 amino acids. V was pared by 5 bases and J by 10 bases, with 21 bases between. From germline, CDR1 is MNHNY and CDR2 SVGAGI (reference sequence).

The chain is built from TRBV11-2 and TRBJ2-7, with 7 bases fitting TRBD2. The V gene's germline CDR1 is SGHAT and CDR2 FQNNGV. V lost 1 base to trimming and J lost 3 bases; unmatched junction nucleotides: 6. The CDR3 consists of 15 residues. Here the CDR3 reads CASSLAPGEGYEQYF. CDR3 nucleotide sequence: TGTGCCAGCAGCTTAGCCCCCGGGGAGGGCTACGAGCAGTACTTC.